This T cell receptor beta chain was documented in a study of neurological immune-mediated disorders (dated by TCRdb to the late 2010s). For the study in its entirety: Among the roughly 34 multiple sclerosis patients, relapsing-remitting MS accounted for some 30 and secondary progressive MS accounted for 3. Alongside PBMC samples, the set of about 97 TCR-beta libraries contained longitudinal samples, technical triplicates, and paired CD4+ and CD8+ T-cell subsets that had been sorted. The cohort comprised some 71 subjects: 15 or so HAM/TSP patients, around 35 multiple sclerosis patients and 20 or so healthy controls. Peripheral blood TCR-beta repertoires from HTLV-I-associated myelopathy (HAM/TSP) patients, multiple sclerosis patients and healthy controls were compared by UMI-based sequencing. Broader findings and caveats from the paper: Across subjects, expanded clones never shared an identical CDR3 amino acid sequence, which suggests that the TCR-beta repertoires in every group were private. Repertoires from 18 of 34 MS patients were grouped by phylogenetic analysis into a cluster of related CDR3 sequences, suggesting a possible repertoire-level signature. No association of the MS cluster with clinical or MRI features was observed, and the need for larger cohorts was stated by the authors. TCR clonal expansion was highest in HAM/TSP patients and lowest in MS patients, with MS patients falling below even healthy controls.

The CDR3, cysteine through phenylalanine, is 13 amino acids long. Only CDR3 DNA is held: 39 bases, read in frame from base 1. To synthesize cDNA, template-switch 5'RACE was performed with a primer carrying a 10-nucleotide random unique molecular identifier so that each TCR transcript was tagged. Every sequencing run covered 15-18 subjects and yielded more than 170 million TCR-beta sequences. Total RNA was extracted with the RNeasy kit. TCR-beta VDJ regions were amplified with primers for the TCR constant region and the 5'RACE anchor, using the KAPA Real-time Library Amplification kit. Sample indexes and Illumina adaptors were added in a first PCR, after which library yield was increased in a second PCR. The roughly 650 bp TCR product was size-selected on a 2% E-gel SizeSelection system after Ampure bead purification. Before pooling, library quality was assessed on a Bioanalyzer, concentration was determined with Qubit, and library quantification was performed with the Kapa Library Quantification kit. An Illumina HiSeq 2500 was used to sequence the libraries paired-end at 2 x 150 bp. To increase sequence diversity, about 25-31% phiX was spiked into each library pool. In the source study's methods: Quality-filtered reads were processed with the UMI-based MiGEC pipeline, and over 80% of raw TCR sequences were removed by the MiGEC pipeline during error correction. IMGT germline references were used for alignment of VDJ genes, and clonotypes were defined by a unique CDR3 amino acid sequence together with V-J genes. Clonal expansion, Shannon diversity, and CDR3 relatedness (CalcPairwiseDistances, ClusterSamples) were evaluated with VDJtools, and phylogenetic trees were built with CLCbio workbench. Clones with at least 8 unique UMIs were defined as expanded, with this threshold being based on coefficient-of-variation modelling across technical triplicates. The public reads were reanalyzed by TCRdb: fastp trimming at Q25, MiXCR alignment, in-frame beta chains only. Each CDR3 protein appears once, grouped with its most common genes and DNA. TCRdb assigned the V and J calls; the authors' analysis was not used. For this sample the table gives 55,000 to 70,000 distinct CDR3 sequences, of which around 4.8% were detected only once. The ten top clones hold 3.4% of the sample.

At least ten counts were recorded for this clonotype. It has no known antigen specificity. No base quality information exists; no much larger clone differs at one position. For the unsorted PBMC libraries, 2 million PBMCs were stored in RNAlater at -80 degrees C until RNA extraction and were used to generate the libraries. The multiple sclerosis patients were enrolled in a US clinical protocol that evaluated disease progression with magnetic resonance imaging. Peripheral blood was subjected to Ficoll-Hypaque density gradient centrifugation to isolate PBMCs, which were then cryopreserved in liquid nitrogen.

Sequencing was carried out using PBMCs. The sequence was obtained from a woman aged 45-60 years with multiple sclerosis. The receptor chain draws on TRBV12-3 or TRBV12-4 and TRBJ2-5; TRBD1 is possibly the D segment (6 matching bases). This receptor has the CDR3 CARTARLRETQYF. In nucleotides, the sequence is TGTGCTAGGACAGCTCGCCTTCGCGAGACCCAGTACTTC.